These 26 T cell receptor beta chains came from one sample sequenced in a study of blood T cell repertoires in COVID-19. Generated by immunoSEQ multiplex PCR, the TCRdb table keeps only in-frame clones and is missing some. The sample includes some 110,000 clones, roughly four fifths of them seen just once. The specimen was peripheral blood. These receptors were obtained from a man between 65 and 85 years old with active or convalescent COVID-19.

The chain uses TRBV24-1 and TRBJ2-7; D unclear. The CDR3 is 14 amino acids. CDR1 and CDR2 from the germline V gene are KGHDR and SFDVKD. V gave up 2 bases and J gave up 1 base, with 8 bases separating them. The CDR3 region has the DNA TGTGCCACCAGTGATTGGCCGAATTCCTACGAGCAGTACTTC. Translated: CATSDWPNSYEQYF.

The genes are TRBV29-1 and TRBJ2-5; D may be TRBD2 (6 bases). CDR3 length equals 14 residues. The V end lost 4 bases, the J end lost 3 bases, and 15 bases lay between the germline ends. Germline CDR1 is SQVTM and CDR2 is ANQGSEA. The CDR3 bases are TGCAGCGTTGTTCCCGGGAGTTTGAAAGAGACCCAGTACTTC. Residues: CSVVPGSLKETQYF.

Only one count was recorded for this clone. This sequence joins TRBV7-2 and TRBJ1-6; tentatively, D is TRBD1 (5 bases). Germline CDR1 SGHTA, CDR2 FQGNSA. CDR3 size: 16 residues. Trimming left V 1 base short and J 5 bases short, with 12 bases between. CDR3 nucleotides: TGTGCCAGCAGCTTAGGGGGGGGACGGAATAATTCACCCCTCCACTTT. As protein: CASSLGGGRNNSPLHF. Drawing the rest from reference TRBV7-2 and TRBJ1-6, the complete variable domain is GAGVSQSPSNKVTEKGKDVELRCDPISGHTALYWYRQSLGQGLEFLIYFQGNSAPDKSGLPSDRFSAERTGGSVSTLTIQRTQQEDSAVYLCASSLGGGRNNSPLHFGNGTRLTVT.

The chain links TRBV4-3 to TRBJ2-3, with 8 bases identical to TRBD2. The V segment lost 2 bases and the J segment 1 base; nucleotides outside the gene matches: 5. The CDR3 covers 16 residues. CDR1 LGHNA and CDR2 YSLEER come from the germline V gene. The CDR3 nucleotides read TGCGCCAGCAGCCAAAAAGCGGGAGCGGGCACAGATACGCAGTATTTT. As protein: CASSQKAGAGTDTQYF.

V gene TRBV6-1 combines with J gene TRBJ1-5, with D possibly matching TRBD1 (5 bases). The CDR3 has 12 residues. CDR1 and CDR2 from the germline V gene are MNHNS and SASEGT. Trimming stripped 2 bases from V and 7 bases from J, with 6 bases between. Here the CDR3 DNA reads TGTGCCAGCAGTGAAAGGGGCCAGCCCCAGCATTTT. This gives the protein CASSERGQPQHF.

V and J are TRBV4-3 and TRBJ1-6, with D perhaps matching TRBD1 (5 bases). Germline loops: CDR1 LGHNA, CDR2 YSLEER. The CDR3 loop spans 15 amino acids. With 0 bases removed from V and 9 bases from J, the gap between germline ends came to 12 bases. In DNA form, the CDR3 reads TGCGCCAGCAGCCAAGATTACAGGACGGGTTCACCCCTCCACTTT. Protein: CASSQDYRTGSPLHF.

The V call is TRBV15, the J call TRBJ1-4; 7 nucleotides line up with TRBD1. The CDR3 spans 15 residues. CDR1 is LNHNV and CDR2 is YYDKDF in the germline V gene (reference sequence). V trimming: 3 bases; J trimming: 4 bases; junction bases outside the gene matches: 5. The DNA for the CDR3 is TGTGCCACCAGCAGGATGGGACAGATTAATGAAAAACTGTTTTTT. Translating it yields CATSRMGQINEKLFF.

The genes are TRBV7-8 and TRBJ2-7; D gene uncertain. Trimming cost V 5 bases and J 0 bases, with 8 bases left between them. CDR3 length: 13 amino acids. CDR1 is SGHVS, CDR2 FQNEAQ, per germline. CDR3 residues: CASSDISSYEQYF. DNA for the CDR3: TGTGCCAGCAGCGATATTAGCTCCTACGAGCAGTACTTC.

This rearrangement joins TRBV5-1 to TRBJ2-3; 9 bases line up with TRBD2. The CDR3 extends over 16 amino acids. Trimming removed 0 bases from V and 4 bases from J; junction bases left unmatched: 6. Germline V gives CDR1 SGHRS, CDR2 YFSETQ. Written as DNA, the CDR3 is TGCGCCAGCAGCTTGGAAGGCGGGAGGGCTCCAGATACGCAGTATTTT. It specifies CASSLEGGRAPDTQYF. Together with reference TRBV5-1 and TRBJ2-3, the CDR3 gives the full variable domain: KAGVTQTPRYLIKTRGQQVTLSCSPISGHRSVSWYQQTPGQGLQFLFEYFSETQRNKGNFPGRFSGRQFSNSRSEMNVSTLELGDSALYLCASSLEGGRAPDTQYFGPGTRLTVL.

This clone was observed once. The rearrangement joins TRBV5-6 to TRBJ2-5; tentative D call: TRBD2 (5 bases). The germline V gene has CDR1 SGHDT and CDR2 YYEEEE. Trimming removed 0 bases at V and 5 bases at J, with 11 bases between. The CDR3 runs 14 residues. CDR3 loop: CASSLVASRETQYF. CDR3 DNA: TGTGCCAGCAGCTTGGTGGCTAGCCGGGAGACCCAGTACTTC.

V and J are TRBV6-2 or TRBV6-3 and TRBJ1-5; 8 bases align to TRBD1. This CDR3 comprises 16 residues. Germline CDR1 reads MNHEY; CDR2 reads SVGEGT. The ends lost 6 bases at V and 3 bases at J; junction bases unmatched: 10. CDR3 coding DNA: TGTGCCAGCAGCTATGTGGACAGGGATCCCAATCAGCCCCAGCATTTT. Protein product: CASSYVDRDPNQPQHF.

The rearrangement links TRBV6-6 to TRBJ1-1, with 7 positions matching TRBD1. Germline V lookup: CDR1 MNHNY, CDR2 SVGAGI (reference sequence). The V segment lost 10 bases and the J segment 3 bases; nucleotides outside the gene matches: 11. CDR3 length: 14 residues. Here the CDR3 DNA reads TGTGCCACCAACGAGAGGGGGCCGGACACTGAAGCTTTCTTT. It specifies CATNERGPDTEAFF.

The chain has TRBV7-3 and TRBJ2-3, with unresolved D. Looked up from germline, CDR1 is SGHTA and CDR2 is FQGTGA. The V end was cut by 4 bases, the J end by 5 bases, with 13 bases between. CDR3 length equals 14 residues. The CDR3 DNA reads TGTGCCAGCAGCTACGAGCCCTCGGGAGATACGCAGTATTTT. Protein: CASSYEPSGDTQYF.

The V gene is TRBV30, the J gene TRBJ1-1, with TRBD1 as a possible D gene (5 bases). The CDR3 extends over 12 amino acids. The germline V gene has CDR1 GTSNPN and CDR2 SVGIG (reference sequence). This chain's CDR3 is CASGTMNTEAFF. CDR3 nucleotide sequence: TGTGCGTCGGGGACTATGAACACTGAAGCTTTCTTT.

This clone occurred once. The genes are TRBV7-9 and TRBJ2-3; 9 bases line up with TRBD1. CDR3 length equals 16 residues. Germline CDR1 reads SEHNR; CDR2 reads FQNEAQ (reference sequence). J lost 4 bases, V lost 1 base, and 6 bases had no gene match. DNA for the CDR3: TGTGCCAGCAGCTTAGGGGCACAGGGGGCGGCAGATACGCAGTATTTT. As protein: CASSLGAQGAADTQYF.

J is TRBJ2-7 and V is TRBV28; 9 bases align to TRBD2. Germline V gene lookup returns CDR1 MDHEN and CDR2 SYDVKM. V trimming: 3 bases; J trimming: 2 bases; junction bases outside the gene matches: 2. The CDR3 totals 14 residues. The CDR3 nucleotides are TGTGCCAGCAGTTTGGTAGCGGGAGCCTACGAGCAGTACTTC. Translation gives CASSLVAGAYEQYF.

CDR3 in amino acids: CASSFSDGHEQYF. The CDR3 bases are TGTGCCAGCAGCTTTAGCGACGGCCACGAGCAGTACTTC. The V gene is TRBV7-3, the J gene TRBJ2-7; D perhaps matches TRBD2 (5 bases). Germline V gives CDR1 SGHTA, CDR2 FQGTGA. Trimming took 3 bases from V and 5 from J, leaving 11 bases between them. The CDR3 extends over 13 amino acids.

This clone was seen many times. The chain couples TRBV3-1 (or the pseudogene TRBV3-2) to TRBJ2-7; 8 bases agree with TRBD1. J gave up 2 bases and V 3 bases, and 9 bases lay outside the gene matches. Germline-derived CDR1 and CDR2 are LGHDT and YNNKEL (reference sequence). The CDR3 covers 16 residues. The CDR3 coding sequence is TGTGCCAGCAGCCATACTCCGTCGACAGGGGCCTACGAGCAGTACTTC. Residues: CASSHTPSTGAYEQYF.

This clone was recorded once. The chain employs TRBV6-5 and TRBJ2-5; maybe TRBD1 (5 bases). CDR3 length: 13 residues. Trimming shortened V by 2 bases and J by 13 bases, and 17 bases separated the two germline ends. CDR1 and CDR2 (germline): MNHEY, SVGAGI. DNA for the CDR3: TGTGCCAGCAGTTACCTGGGGCCCCTGTCCGGGTACTTC. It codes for CASSYLGPLSGYF.

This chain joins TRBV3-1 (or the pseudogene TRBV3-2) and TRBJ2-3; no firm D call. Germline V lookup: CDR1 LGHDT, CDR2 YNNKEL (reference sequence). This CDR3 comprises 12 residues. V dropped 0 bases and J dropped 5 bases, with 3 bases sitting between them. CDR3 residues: CASSQDIDTQYF. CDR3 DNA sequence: TGTGCCAGCAGCCAAGATATAGATACGCAGTATTTT.

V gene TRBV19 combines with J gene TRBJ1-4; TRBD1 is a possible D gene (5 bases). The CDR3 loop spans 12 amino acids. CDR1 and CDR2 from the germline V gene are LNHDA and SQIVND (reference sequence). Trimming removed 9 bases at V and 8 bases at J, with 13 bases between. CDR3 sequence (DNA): TGTGCCAGGACAGTAAAGATAGAAAAACTGTTTTTT. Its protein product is CARTVKIEKLFF.

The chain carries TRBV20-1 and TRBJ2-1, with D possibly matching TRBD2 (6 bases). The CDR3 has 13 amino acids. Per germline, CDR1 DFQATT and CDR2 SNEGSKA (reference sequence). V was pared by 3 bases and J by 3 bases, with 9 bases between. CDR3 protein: CSASRTNYNEQFF. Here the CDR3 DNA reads TGCAGTGCTAGTAGGACTAACTACAATGAGCAGTTCTTC.

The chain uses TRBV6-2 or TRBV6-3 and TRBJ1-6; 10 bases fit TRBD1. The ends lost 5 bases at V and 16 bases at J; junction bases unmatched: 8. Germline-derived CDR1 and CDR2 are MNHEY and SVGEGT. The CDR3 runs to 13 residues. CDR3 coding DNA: TGTGCCAGCAGTCCGGGACAGGGGACTCCTCTCCACTTT. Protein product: CASSPGQGTPLHF.

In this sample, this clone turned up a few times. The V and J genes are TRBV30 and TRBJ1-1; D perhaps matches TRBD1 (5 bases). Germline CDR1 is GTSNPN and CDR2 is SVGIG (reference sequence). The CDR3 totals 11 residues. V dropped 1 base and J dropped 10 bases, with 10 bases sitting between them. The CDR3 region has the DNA TGTGCCTGGAGTGGGGGCTCGGCAGCTTTCTTT. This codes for CAWSGGSAAFF.

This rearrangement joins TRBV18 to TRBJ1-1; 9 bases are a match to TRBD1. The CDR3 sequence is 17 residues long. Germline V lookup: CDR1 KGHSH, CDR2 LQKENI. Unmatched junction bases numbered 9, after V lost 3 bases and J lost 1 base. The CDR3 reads CASSPNAPGQGNTEAFF. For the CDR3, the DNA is TGTGCCAGCTCACCCAACGCCCCGGGACAGGGGAACACTGAAGCTTTCTTT.

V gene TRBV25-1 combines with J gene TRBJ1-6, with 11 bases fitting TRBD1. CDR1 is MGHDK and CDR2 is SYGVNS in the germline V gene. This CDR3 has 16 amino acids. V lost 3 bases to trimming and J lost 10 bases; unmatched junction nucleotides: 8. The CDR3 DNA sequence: TGTGCCAGCAGTGACGGTAGAGGACAGGGGGCGTCACCCCTCCACTTT. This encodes CASSDGRGQGASPLHF. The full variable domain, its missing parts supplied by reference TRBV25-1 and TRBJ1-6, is EADIYQTPRYLVIGTGKKITLECSQTMGHDKMYWYQQDPGMELHLIHYSYGVNSTEKGDLSSESTVSRIRTEHFPLTLESARPSHTSQYLCASSDGRGQGASPLHFGNGTRLTVT.